The present T cell receptor (beta chain) was sequenced within a study of beta chain features in type 1 diabetes. The entirety of the isolated RNA underwent reverse transcription, so expressed TCRB transcripts were sequenced. The table came from immunoSEQ multiplex PCR; TCRdb's copy has only in-frame clones and leaves some out. Seen here are 600,000 to 650,000 clones, about 16% observed once, and the top ten hold roughly 0.098%. This CDR3 contains 11 residues. Per the germline V gene, CDR1 is DFQATT and CDR2 is SNEGSKA (reference sequence). Trimming cost V 2 bases and J 11 bases, with 12 bases left between them. This clone showed up just a few times.

The chain has TRBV20-1 and TRBJ1-1; tentatively, D is TRBD1 (5 bases). Material for sequencing was naive CD4+ T cells from blood. The source of this sequence is a man aged 18 to 30 in good health. The CDR3, as DNA: TGCAGTGCTAGACCAACAGGAGGGGCTTTCTTT. As protein: CSARPTGGAFF.